This TCR beta chain was obtained from a study of human T cells and chemical hapten exposure. Broader study findings: Among TCRs, those above 1 in 1000 frequency were unaffected by DPC sensitization.

This clonotype was seen a few times. What it binds is not known. Each CDR3 protein is one row after TCRdb ran MiXCR on the RACE reads. The sample yields over 100,000 distinct CDR3 sequences, roughly a tenth seen once. CDR1 and CDR2 (germline): GTSNPN, SVGIG (reference sequence). Between the trimmed V and J ends, which lost 5 bases and 6 bases, there was a span of 7 bases. The CDR3 sequence is 10 residues long. Time point meaning: patch test 2, 6 weeks after DPC sensitization. This sample's treatment: therapeutic diphenylcyclopropenone sensitization with weekly scalp DPC. Every patch test was put on after a blood sample was taken. Unseparated into fractions, whole blood served as the source from which total RNA was extracted.

The sample consisted of whole blood, taken in connection with sensitization to the hapten diphenylcyclopropenone (DPC). The chain employs TRBV30 and TRBJ1-2; weak D call: TRBD1 (5 bases). The TCR sequence derives from a woman in her thirties or forties with alopecia areata. Some clones in this sample may be carry-over from other donors' samples. The CDR3 here is CAWQGNGYTF. DNA for the CDR3: TGTGCCTGGCAGGGAAATGGCTACACCTTC.